This T cell receptor beta chain was sequenced for a study of blood T cell repertoires in COVID-19. On the study more broadly: Samples of COVID-19 (acute and convalescent) were obtained from the United States, Italy and Spain. PBMCs, B-cell-depleted T cells, or T cells provided the cDNA or gDNA that made up the material.

This CDR3 region has 15 residues. V gave up 0 bases and J gave up 0 bases; unmatched junction bases: 2. Germline V gives CDR1 SGHAT, CDR2 FQNNGV. In the original workflow: Estimation of nucleated cell counts relied on the amplification of reference gene primers. Generated by immunoSEQ multiplex PCR, the TCRdb table keeps only in-frame clones and is missing some. V, J and clone size were drawn from that table, and D and trimming were deduced from the DNA. The sample has 140,000 or so clones, 85% to 90% seen once. The sample was peripheral blood. The TCR comes from a woman aged 55 to 70 with active COVID-19. V and J are TRBV11-2 and TRBJ2-7, with 7 bases identical to TRBD2. In DNA form, the CDR3 reads TGTGCCAGCAGCTTAGAACGGACTAGCTCCTACGAGCAGTACTTC. Translated: CASSLERTSSYEQYF.